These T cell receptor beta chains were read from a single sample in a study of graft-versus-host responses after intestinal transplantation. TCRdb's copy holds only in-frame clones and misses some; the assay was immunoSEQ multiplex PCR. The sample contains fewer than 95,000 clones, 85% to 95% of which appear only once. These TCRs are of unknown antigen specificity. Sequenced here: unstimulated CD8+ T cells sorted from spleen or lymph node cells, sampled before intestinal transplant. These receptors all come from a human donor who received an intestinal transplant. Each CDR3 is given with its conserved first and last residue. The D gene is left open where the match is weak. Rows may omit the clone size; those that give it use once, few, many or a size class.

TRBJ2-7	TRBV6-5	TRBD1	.	TGTGCCAGCAGTTACTCAGGGGGCGCCTCCTACGAGCAGTACTTC	CASSYSGGASYEQYF
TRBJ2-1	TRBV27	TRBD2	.	TGTGCCAGCAGTTCAAGTGGGACTAGCGGGGGACCACCCTACAATGAGCAGTTCTTC	CASSSSGTSGGPPYNEQFF
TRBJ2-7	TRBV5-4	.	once	TGTGCCAGCAGCCCCCGAGAGTCCTACGAGCAGTACTTC	CASSPRESYEQYF
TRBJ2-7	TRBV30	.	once	TGTGCCTGGAGTCTGTCAATGGAGTACGAGCAGTACTTC	CAWSLSMEYEQYF
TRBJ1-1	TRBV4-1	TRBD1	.	TGCGCCAGCAGCCTGTTTGGTCCGGGACAGGGGCTCACTGAAGCTTTCTTT	CASSLFGPGQGLTEAFF
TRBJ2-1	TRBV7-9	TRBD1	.	TGTGCCAGCTGGGACAGCCGCTCCTACAATGAGCAGTTCTTC	CASWDSRSYNEQFF
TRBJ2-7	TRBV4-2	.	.	TGTGCCAGCAGCCCGCTAGGCTCCTACGAGCAGTACTTC	CASSPLGSYEQYF
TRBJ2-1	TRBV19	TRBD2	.	TGTGCCAGTACCCTACTCGCGGGAGGGTTCAATGAGCAGTTCTTC	CASTLLAGGFNEQFF
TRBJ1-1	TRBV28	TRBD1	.	TGTGCCAGCAGGGGACCCGGGACAGGGCGCATGAACACTGAAGCTTTCTTT	CASRGPGTGRMNTEAFF
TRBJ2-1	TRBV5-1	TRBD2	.	TGCGCCAGCAGCTGGCTACCCGGGACTAGCGGCGTGGGTGAGCAGTTCTTC	CASSWLPGTSGVGEQFF
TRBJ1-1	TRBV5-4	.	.	TGTGCCAGCAGCTCCACACGGGGGGACACTGAAGCTTTCTTT	CASSSTRGDTEAFF
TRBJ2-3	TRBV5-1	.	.	TGCGCCAGCAGCTCAGAAAAGAGCGGCACAGATACGCAGTATTTT	CASSSEKSGTDTQYF
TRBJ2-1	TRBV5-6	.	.	TGTGCCAGCAGCTTGGGTATACTCCGCCCGAATGAGCAGTTCTTC	CASSLGILRPNEQFF
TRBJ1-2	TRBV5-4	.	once	TGTGCCAGCAGCTTACCCTACCACGAGGTAGATTATGGCTACACCTTC	CASSLPYHEVDYGYTF
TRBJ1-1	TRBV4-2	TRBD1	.	TGTGCCAGCAGCCAAGAGACAGGGTACTCTGAAGCTTTCTTT	CASSQETGYSEAFF
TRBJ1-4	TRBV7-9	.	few	TGTGCCAGCAGCTCCGGGAGCCACCCAGAAAAACTGTTTTTT	CASSSGSHPEKLFF
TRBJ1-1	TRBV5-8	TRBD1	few	TGTGCCAGCAGCTTGGGACAGGGGGGCACTGAAGCTTTCTTT	CASSLGQGGTEAFF
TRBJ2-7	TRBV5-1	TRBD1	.	TGCGCCAGCAGCGAGGGACAGGGGCCTCCGAATTTC	CASSEGQGPPNF
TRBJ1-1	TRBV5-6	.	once	TGTGCCAGCAGCTTGGCCAATGCGGGGGGCCATGTCTCCGACACTGAAGCTTTCTTT	CASSLANAGGHVSDTEAFF
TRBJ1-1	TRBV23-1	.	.	TGCGCCAGCAGTCAAAATCCGCGGGGCACTGAAGCTTTCTTT	CASSQNPRGTEAFF
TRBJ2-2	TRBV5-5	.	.	TGTGCCAGCAGCTTGGGAGCAAACACCGGGGAGCTGTTTTTT	CASSLGANTGELFF
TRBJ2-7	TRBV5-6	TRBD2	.	TGTGCCAGCAGCTTGGTGAGGCGGGAGGTCTCCTACGAGCAGTACTTC	CASSLVRREVSYEQYF
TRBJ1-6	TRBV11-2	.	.	TGTGCCAGCAGCTTCGGACAGACTTATTCACCCCTCCACTTT	CASSFGQTYSPLHF
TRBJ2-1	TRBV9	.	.	TGTGCCAGCAGCGAAGGACTCTCCTACAATGAGCAGTTCTTC	CASSEGLSYNEQFF
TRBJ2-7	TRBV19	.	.	TGTGCCAGTAGTATACAGGGGCGGGACGAGCAGTACTTC	CASSIQGRDEQYF
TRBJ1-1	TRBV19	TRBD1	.	TGTGCCAGTAGTAGAACAGGGGCCTCCAACACTGAAGCTTTCTTT	CASSRTGASNTEAFF
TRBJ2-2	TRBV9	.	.	TGTGCCAGCTCAGCAGGGAACACCGGGGAGCTGTTTTTT	CASSAGNTGELFF
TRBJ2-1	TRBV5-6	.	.	TGTGCCAGCAGTTTTGGCGGCCAAACTTACAATGAGCAGTTCTTC	CASSFGGQTYNEQFF
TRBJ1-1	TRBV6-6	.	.	TGTGCCAGCAACTACGGGGAAAACACTGAAGCTTTCTTT	CASNYGENTEAFF
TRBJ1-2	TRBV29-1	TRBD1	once	TGCAGCGTTGAAGATCTTACCGGGACAGGGGGCGTCGTAAACTATGGCTACACCTTC	CSVEDLTGTGGVVNYGYTF
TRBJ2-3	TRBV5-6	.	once	TGTGCCAGCAGCTTGGTCGGGAGCACAGATACGCAGTATTTT	CASSLVGSTDTQYF
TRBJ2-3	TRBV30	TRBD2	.	TGTGCCTGGAGTCCGGGACTAGCGGGTTTCACAGATACGCAGTATTTT	CAWSPGLAGFTDTQYF
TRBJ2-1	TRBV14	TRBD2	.	TGTGCCAGCAGCCAAGATCCGGGACTAGACGACAATGAGCAGTTCTTC	CASSQDPGLDDNEQFF
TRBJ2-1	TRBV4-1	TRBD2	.	TGCGCCAGCAGCCAACCTAGCGGGAGAAACAATGAGCAGTTCTTC	CASSQPSGRNNEQFF
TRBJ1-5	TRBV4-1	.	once	TGCGCCAGCAGCCAAGAATCCAGGCTTGGGAATCAGCCCCAGCATTTT	CASSQESRLGNQPQHF
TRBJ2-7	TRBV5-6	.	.	TGTGCCAGCAGCTTGGGGGACGGGGGTGAGCAGTACTTC	CASSLGDGGEQYF
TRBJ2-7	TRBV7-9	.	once	TGTGCCAGCAGCGCGGAGGACTACGAGCAGTACTTC	CASSAEDYEQYF
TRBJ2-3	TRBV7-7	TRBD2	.	TGTGCCAGCAGCTCCCTCCCGTACATAGCGGGGGGGCCTGTACTGACAGATACGCAGTATTTT	CASSSLPYIAGGPVLTDTQYF
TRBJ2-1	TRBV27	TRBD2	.	TGTGCCAGCACCGGGACTAGCGGGTACAATGAGCAGTTCTTC	CASTGTSGYNEQFF
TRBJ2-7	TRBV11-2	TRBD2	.	TGTGCCAGCAGCAGTAGCGGGAGGGCCCCCGAGCAGTACTTC	CASSSSGRAPEQYF
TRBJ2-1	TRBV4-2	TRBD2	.	TGTGCCAGCAGCCAAGGGCTGGGCCCTAGCGGGAAATCCGGAAATGAGCAGTTCTTC	CASSQGLGPSGKSGNEQFF
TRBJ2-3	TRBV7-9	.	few	TGTGCCAGCAGCCGGGGGAGTCTCGCAGATACGCAGTATTTT	CASSRGSLADTQYF
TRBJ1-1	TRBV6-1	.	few	TGTGCCAGCAGTGAATGGTTGGGGGCTACTAACACTGAAGCTTTCTTT	CASSEWLGATNTEAFF
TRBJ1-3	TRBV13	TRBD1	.	TGTGCCAGCAGCTGGGGACAGGGGTTTGGAAACACCATATATTTT	CASSWGQGFGNTIYF
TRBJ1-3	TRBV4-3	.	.	TGCGCCAGCAGCCAAGATCTAGTCGGCTCCTCTGGAAACACCATATATTTT	CASSQDLVGSSGNTIYF
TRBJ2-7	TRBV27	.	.	TGTGCCAGCAGGACAGGAGCTAGTACCGAGCAGTACTTC	CASRTGASTEQYF
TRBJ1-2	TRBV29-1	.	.	TGCAGCGTTGAAGAGTCAATCGACCAAGCTAGCTATGGCTACACCTTC	CSVEESIDQASYGYTF
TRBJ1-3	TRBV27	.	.	TGTGCCAGCAGTTTACGAGGAACTGGAAACACCATATATTTT	CASSLRGTGNTIYF
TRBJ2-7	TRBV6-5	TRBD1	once	TGTGCCAGCAGTTTCGGGACAGGGTCCTACGAGCAGTACTTC	CASSFGTGSYEQYF
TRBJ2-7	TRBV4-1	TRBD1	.	TGCGCCAGCAGCCAACTAGGACAGGGTTTAGGTGAGCAGTACTTC	CASSQLGQGLGEQYF
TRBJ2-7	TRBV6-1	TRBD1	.	TGTGCCAGCAGGGGACAGGGTGCCCACGAGCAGTACTTC	CASRGQGAHEQYF
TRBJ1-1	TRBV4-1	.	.	TGCGCCAGCAGCAGTGCCCTAGAACACGGACAGAACACTGAAGCTTTCTTT	CASSSALEHGQNTEAFF
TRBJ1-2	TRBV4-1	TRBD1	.	TGCGCCAGCAGTCTCGGGACAGGGAACTATGGCTACACCTTC	CASSLGTGNYGYTF
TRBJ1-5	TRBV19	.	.	TGTGCCAGTAGCCAACAGGGTCCTCAGCCCCAGCATTTT	CASSQQGPQPQHF
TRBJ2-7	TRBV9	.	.	TGTGCCAGCAGCGTAGACCCGGGGAGCTCCTACGAGCAGTACTTC	CASSVDPGSSYEQYF